This TCR beta chain was identified during a study of cytomegalovirus exposure and HLA in healthy donors. The PCR was carried out with 60 Vbeta primers and 13 Jbeta primers. Profiling relied on immunoSEQ multiplex PCR, and the TCRdb table lists in-frame clones only, not all of them. The data hold 110,000 to 150,000 clones, with around 67% observed a single time. Trimming took 0 bases from V and 2 from J, leaving 7 bases between them. The CDR3 spans 15 residues. The V gene's germline CDR1 is ENHRY and CDR2 SYGVKD. This sequence was found in a man in his late teens or twenties in good health and CMV-seropositive. The gene calls are TRBV10-3 and TRBJ1-4; D is unresolved. Specimen: PBMCs. CDR3 sequence: CAISESGGTNEKLFF. The CDR3 region has the DNA TGTGCCATCAGTGAGTCGGGAGGGACTAATGAAAAACTGTTTTTT.